A single sample is the source of the 3 T cell receptor beta chains below, sequenced in a study of somatic mutations in cytotoxic T cells in rheumatoid arthritis. Generated by immunoSEQ multiplex PCR, the TCRdb table keeps only in-frame clones and is missing some. The profile shows 4,400 or so clones, around nine tenths of them singletons. Sample: CD8+ T cells sorted from blood. The receptor set was obtained from a woman between 50 and 59 years old with rheumatoid arthritis.

The gene calls are TRBV30 and TRBJ1-1; TRBD1 is a possible D gene (5 bases). In germline, CDR1 is GTSNPN, CDR2 SVGIG (reference sequence). Deletions cut 1 base from V and 0 bases from J, with 27 bases between. This CDR3 is built from 20 residues. The CDR3 DNA is TGTGCCTGGAGTGGCGGGGTTTCGCTCCGAGGGGATGACTTGAACACTGAAGCTTTCTTT. Encoded protein: CAWSGGVSLRGDDLNTEAFF.

DNA of the CDR3: TGCAGCGTTGATGAGGAGGCATTGATAAGCGGCAGGGGGCGAGGCTATGGCTACACCTTC. Its translation is CSVDEEALISGRGRGYGYTF. This chain links TRBV29-1 with TRBJ1-2, with 8 bases fitting TRBD1. Germline CDR1 and CDR2: SQVTM and ANQGSEA. After removal of 3 bases from V and 4 bases from J, the junction contained 25 bases not matched to a gene. This CDR3 spans 20 amino acids. Together with reference TRBV29-1 and TRBJ1-2, the CDR3 gives the full variable domain: SAVISQKPSRDICQRGTSLTIQCQVDSQVTMMFWYRQQPGQSLTLIATANQGSEATYESGFVIDKFPISRPNLTFSTLTVSNMSPEDSSIYLCSVDEEALISGRGRGYGYTFGSGTRLTVV.

This clone was counted a single time. The chain has TRBV5-6 and TRBJ2-7; 7 bases align to TRBD2. With V trimmed by 0 bases and J by 2 bases, 8 bases remained unmatched. The CDR3 has 16 amino acids. Germline CDR1 and CDR2: SGHDT and YYEEEE. The CDR3 nucleotides read TGTGCCAGCAGCTTGGCGGGGAGGGAACCAACCTACGAGCAGTACTTC. Amino acids: CASSLAGREPTYEQYF.